This T cell receptor beta chain was captured in a study of cytomegalovirus exposure and HLA in healthy donors. The PCR had 60 Vbeta and 13 Jbeta primers. TCRdb's copy holds only in-frame clones and misses some; the assay was immunoSEQ multiplex PCR. The table lists about 90,000 clones, about two thirds of them singletons. Study results and limitations: It has been reported that TCR beta sequences accurately predicted the HLA-A and HLA-B alleles of most subjects. The classifier, whose performance was assessed in both the original and validation cohorts, reportedly diagnosed cytomegalovirus status with high specificity and sensitivity.

As concerns this clone: As yet, its antigen is unknown.

CDR1 is LGHNA and CDR2 is YSLEER in the germline V gene. Trimming cost V 4 bases and J 0 bases, with 12 bases left between them. This CDR3 has 15 residues. The receptor was isolated from a woman in her forties or fifties in good health and CMV-seropositive. The rearrangement links TRBV4-3 to TRBJ1-2, with D perhaps matching TRBD1 (6 bases). Sequences were obtained from PBMCs. This CDR3 is CASSLFGQTNYGYTF. The CDR3 coding sequence is TGCGCCAGCAGCCTGTTTGGACAGACTAACTATGGCTACACCTTC.